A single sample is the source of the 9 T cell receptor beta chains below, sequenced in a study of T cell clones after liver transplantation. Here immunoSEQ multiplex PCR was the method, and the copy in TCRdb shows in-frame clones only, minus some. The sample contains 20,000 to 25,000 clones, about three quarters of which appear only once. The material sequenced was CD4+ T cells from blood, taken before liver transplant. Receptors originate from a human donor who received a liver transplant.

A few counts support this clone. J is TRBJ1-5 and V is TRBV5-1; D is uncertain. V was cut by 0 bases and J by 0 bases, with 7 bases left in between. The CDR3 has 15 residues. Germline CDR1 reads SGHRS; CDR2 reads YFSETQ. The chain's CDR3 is CASSLDSHSNQPQHF. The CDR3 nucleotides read TGCGCCAGCAGCTTGGACAGCCATAGCAATCAGCCCCAGCATTTT.

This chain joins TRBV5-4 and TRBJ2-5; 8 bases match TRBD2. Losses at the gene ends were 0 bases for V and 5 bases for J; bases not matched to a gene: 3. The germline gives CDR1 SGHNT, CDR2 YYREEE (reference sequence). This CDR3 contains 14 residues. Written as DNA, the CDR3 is TGTGCCAGCAGCTTGGGCGGGGGGAGTGAGACCCAGTACTTC. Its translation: CASSLGGGSETQYF.

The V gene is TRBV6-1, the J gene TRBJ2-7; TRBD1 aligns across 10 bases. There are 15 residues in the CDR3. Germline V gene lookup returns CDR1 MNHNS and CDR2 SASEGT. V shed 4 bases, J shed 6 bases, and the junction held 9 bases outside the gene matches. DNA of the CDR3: TGTGCCAGCAGTGCGACAGGGGGCCTAAGGGTCGAGCAGTACGTC. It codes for CASSATGGLRVEQYV.

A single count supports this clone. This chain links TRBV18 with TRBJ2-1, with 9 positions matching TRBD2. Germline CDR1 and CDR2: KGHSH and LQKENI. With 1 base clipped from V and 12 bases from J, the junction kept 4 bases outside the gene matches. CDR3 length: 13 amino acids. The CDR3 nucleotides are TGTGCCAGCTCACCACTACCGACTAGCGGGCAGTTCTTC. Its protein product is CASSPLPTSGQFF.

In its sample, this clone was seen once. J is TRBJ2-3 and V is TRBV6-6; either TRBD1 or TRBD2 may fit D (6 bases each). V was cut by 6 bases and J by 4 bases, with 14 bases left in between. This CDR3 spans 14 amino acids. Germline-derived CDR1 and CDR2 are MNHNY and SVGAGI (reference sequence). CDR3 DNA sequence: TGTGCCAGCAGAAGGGGGGCCGGGTCAGATACGCAGTATTTT. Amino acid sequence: CASRRGAGSDTQYF.

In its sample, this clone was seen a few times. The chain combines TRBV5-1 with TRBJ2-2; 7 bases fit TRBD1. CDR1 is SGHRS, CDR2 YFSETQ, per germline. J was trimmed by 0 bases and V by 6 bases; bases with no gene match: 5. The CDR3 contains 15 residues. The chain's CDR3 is CASTPGTANTGELFF. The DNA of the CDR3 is TGCGCCAGCACCCCCGGGACAGCGAACACCGGGGAGCTGTTTTTT.

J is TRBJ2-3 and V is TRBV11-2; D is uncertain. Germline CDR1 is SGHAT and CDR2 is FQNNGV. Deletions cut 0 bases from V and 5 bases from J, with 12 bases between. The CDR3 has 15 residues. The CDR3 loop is CASSLDPNTVDTQYF. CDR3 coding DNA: TGTGCCAGCAGCTTAGACCCAAATACGGTAGATACGCAGTATTTT.

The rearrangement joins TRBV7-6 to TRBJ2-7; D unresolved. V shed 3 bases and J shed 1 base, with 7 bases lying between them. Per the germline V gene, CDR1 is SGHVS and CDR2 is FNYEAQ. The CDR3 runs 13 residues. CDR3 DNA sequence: TGTGCCAGCAGCTTGGGCGAGTCCTACGAGCAGTACTTC. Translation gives CASSLGESYEQYF.

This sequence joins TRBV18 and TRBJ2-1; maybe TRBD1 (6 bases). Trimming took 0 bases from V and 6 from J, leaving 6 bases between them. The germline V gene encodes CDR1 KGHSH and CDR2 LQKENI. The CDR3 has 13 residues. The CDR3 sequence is CASSPPGGNEQFF. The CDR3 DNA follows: TGTGCCAGCTCACCACCAGGGGGCAATGAGCAGTTCTTC.